This passage covers 8 T cell receptor beta chains from one sample sequenced in a study of T cell changes during pregnancy in multiple sclerosis. Libraries were prepared by immunoSEQ multiplex PCR; TCRdb keeps only in-frame clonotypes and omits some of them. The sample yields around 110,000 clones, about 93% seen once. This sample comprised peripheral blood, obtained in the third trimester of pregnancy. Receptor source: a female donor with multiple sclerosis, enrolled in a pregnancy study.

This rearrangement joins TRBV29-1 to TRBJ1-2, with 11 bases that match TRBD1. The CDR3 covers 19 residues. J gave up 5 bases and V 6 bases, and 23 bases lay outside the gene matches. Germline lookup yields CDR1 SQVTM and CDR2 ANQGSEA. CDR3 in DNA: TGCAGCGTCAAAAACCGGACAGGGGGCGCCGAGCCCCGAGGTTATGGCTACACCTTC. It encodes CSVKNRTGGAEPRGYGYTF.

The V call is TRBV28, the J call TRBJ1-1; a possible D gene is TRBD1 (6 bases). V was clipped by 5 bases and J by 11 bases, with 12 bases between them. The CDR3 has 11 residues. In germline, CDR1 is MDHEN, CDR2 SYDVKM. The CDR3 here is CASSPDRRAFF. The CDR3 DNA reads as TGTGCCAGCAGTCCTGACAGGCGGGCTTTCTTT.

The chain recombines TRBV6-5 with TRBJ2-7; 9 positions match TRBD1. This CDR3 region has 15 residues. V lost 6 bases, J lost 2 bases, and 8 bases stayed unmatched. Germline V gene lookup returns CDR1 MNHEY and CDR2 SVGAGI. For the CDR3, the DNA is TGTGCCAGCAGGGGGGGACAGGGAAGCGCCTACGAGCAGTACTTC. Translated: CASRGGQGSAYEQYF.

This chain joins TRBV2 and TRBJ2-2; 10 bases match TRBD2. This CDR3 has 16 amino acids. With 8 bases clipped from V and 4 bases from J, the junction kept 10 bases outside the gene matches. Germline assignment: CDR1 SNHLY and CDR2 FYNNEI. CDR3 sequence reads: CASEAAGGGGTGELFF. Here the CDR3 DNA reads TGTGCCAGCGAGGCAGCGGGAGGGGGCGGCACCGGGGAGCTGTTTTTT.

This clone appeared once. The chain carries TRBV7-9 and TRBJ2-3, with D maybe TRBD1 (5 bases). The ends were cut back, 8 bases at V and 1 base at J, with 16 bases in the middle. The CDR3 spans 15 residues. Germline loops: CDR1 SEHNR, CDR2 FQNEAQ (reference sequence). CDR3 sequence: CASVDAARGTDTQYF. CDR3 nucleotide sequence: TGTGCCAGCGTCGACGCGGCCAGGGGCACAGATACGCAGTATTTT.

The chain links TRBV7-9 to TRBJ1-1; D is unclear. The CDR3 is 14 residues long. The V gene's germline CDR1 is SEHNR and CDR2 FQNEAQ (reference sequence). V was cut by 3 bases and J by 0 bases, with 8 bases left in between. CDR3 bases: TGTGCCAGCAGCTTGACTGGGTTGAACACTGAAGCTTTCTTT. Encoded protein: CASSLTGLNTEAFF.

This clone came up once. Other DNA variants within this sample encode the same CDR3. The CDR3 sequence is CASSPRTGDYNEQFF. CDR3 coding DNA: TGTGCCAGCTCACCACGGACAGGGGATTACAATGAGCAGTTCTTC. This sequence joins TRBV18 and TRBJ2-1, with 9 bases fitting TRBD1. The CDR3 spans 15 residues. CDR1 is KGHSH and CDR2 is LQKENI in the germline V gene. The V and J ends lost 1 base and 4 bases, in that order; junction bases with no gene match: 2.

The chain combines TRBV5-1 with TRBJ1-2; 7 bases are shared with TRBD1. Germline assignment: CDR1 SGHRS and CDR2 YFSETQ. The trim removed 1 base at V and 7 bases at J, leaving 10 bases unmatched. CDR3 length: 15 amino acids. The CDR3 bases are TGCGCCAGCAGCTTGAGCGTCAGGGGGGCGTCTGGCTACACCTTC. Translating it yields CASSLSVRGASGYTF.